This record looks at one T cell receptor (beta chain) sequence and its context. Its specificity is not known. The CDR3 end is not reached by the read, which stops 3 residues before it; the germline J gene fills it in. This record comes from a study of T cells in women clearing cervical HPV infection. Study as a whole: Donors had HPV16-related CIN3 or worse; 2 had invasive cancer. Notes on the study in general: Controls had more TRBV6-7 (0.16%) than cases (about 0.11%). Associations may precede or follow infection; HPV-specific or memory T cells were not isolated.

Sequencing was performed with immunoSEQ multiplex PCR; in TCRdb, only in-frame clones are kept and a portion is missing. This sample's table reports roughly 22,000 clones. V lost 2 bases to trimming and J lost 3 bases; unmatched junction nucleotides: 5. This CDR3 spans 17 amino acids. Germline CDR1 and CDR2: ENHRY and SYGVKD. This TCR was recovered from a woman between 18 and 70 years old with a cervical HPV16 infection that either progressed to CIN3+ or cleared (not recorded which). The V gene is TRBV10-3, the J gene TRBJ2-1, with 12 bases lining up with TRBD2. The material sequenced was blood buffy coat. CDR3 protein: CAISEGWTSGNYNEQFF. The part of the CDR3 DNA that was read is TGTGCCATCAGTGAGGGGTGGACTAGCGGGAACTACAATGAG.